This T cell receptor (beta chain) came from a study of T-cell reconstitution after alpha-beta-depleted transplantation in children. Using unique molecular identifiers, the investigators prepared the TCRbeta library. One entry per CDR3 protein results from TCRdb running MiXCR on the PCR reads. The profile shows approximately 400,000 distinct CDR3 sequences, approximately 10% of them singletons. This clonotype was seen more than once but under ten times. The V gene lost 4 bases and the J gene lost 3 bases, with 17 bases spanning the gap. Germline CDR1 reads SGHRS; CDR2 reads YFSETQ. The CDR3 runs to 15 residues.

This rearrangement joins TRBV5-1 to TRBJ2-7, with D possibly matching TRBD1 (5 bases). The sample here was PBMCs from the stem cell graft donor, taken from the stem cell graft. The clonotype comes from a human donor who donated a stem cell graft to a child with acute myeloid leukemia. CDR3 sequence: CASSTGPRADYEQYF. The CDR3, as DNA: TGCGCCAGCAGCACCGGTCCCAGGGCGGACTACGAGCAGTACTTC.